The 13 T cell receptor beta chains given below trace back to one sample, sequenced in a study of PD-L1 blockade in urothelial cancer. Time point in this sample: pretreatment peripheral blood. Method: immunoSEQ multiplex PCR; TCRdb's copy keeps in-frame clones and lacks some. This sample has under 80,000 clones, with about four fifths found just once. The sequences come from PBMCs, collected around atezolizumab (anti-PD-L1) treatment. These receptors all come from a man between 65 and 85 years old with urothelial cancer.

The chain combines TRBV19 with TRBJ2-7, with TRBD1 matching over 7 bases. Germline CDR1 LNHDA, CDR2 SQIVND (reference sequence). This CDR3 contains 14 residues. Trimming removed 5 bases from V and 6 bases from J; junction bases left unmatched: 10. Here the CDR3 reads CASSPRDSRSEQYF. The CDR3 DNA sequence: TGTGCCAGTAGTCCCCGGGACAGTCGATCCGAGCAGTACTTC.

This chain connects TRBV2 to TRBJ2-5; 7 positions match TRBD2. Germline V gene sequence: CDR1 SNHLY, CDR2 FYNNEI. There are 15 residues in the CDR3. J lost 4 bases, V lost 7 bases, and 12 bases had no gene match. The DNA of the CDR3 is TGTGCCAGCACACTGGGCGGGGGAAGGGGAGAGACCCAGTACTTC. Translated: CASTLGGGRGETQYF.

The CDR3 coding sequence is TGTGCCAGCACCCATCGGACAGTTAATGAAAAACTGTTTTTT. It encodes CASTHRTVNEKLFF. The rearrangement joins TRBV7-8 to TRBJ1-4, with D possibly matching TRBD1 (6 bases). V was shortened by 7 bases and J by 4 bases, with 13 bases between the two germline ends. Per the germline V gene, CDR1 is SGHVS and CDR2 is FQNEAQ. This CDR3 is 14 amino acids long. Supplemented by reference TRBV7-8 and TRBJ1-4, the full variable domain reads GAGVSQSPRYKVAKRGQDVALRCDPISGHVSLFWYQQALGQGPEFLTYFQNEAQLDKSGLPSDRFFAERPEGSVSTLKIQRTQQEDSAVYLCASTHRTVNEKLFFGSGTQLSVL.

The chain joins TRBV7-9 to TRBJ2-3; no clear D. Germline assignment: CDR1 SEHNR and CDR2 FQNEAQ (reference sequence). The CDR3 sequence is 13 residues long. Trimming took off 5 bases at V and 4 bases at J, with 10 bases between the two ends. Here the CDR3 DNA reads TGTGCCAGCAGCCTTCCGGGTGCAGATACGCAGTATTTT. This translates into CASSLPGADTQYF. Combining the CDR3 with reference TRBV7-9 and TRBJ2-3 gives the whole variable domain DTGVSQNPRHKITKRGQNVTFRCDPISEHNRLYWYRQTLGQGPEFLTYFQNEAQLEKSRLLSDRFSAERPKGSFSTLEIQRTEQGDSAMYLCASSLPGADTQYFGPGTRLTVL.

The chain carries TRBV9 and TRBJ2-7, with 8 bases that match TRBD1. V trimming: 4 bases; J trimming: 3 bases; junction bases outside the gene matches: 3. The CDR3 sequence is 13 residues long. CDR1 and CDR2 (germline): SGDLS, YYNGEE. CDR3 amino acids: CASSYGQGYEQYF. CDR3 sequence (DNA): TGTGCCAGCAGCTATGGACAGGGCTACGAGCAGTACTTC.

V is TRBV13 and J is TRBJ2-7; weak D call: TRBD1 (6 bases). The length of the CDR3 is 14 residues. Germline CDR1 and CDR2: PRHDT and FYEKMQ (reference sequence). The V gene lost 6 bases and the J gene lost 2 bases, with 14 bases spanning the gap. The CDR3 bases are TGTGCCAGCAGGATGACAGGTGATACCTACGAGCAGTACTTC. Amino acids: CASRMTGDTYEQYF.

V gene TRBV7-9 combines with J gene TRBJ1-1; D not certain. V dropped 2 bases and J dropped 1 base, with 8 bases sitting between them. This CDR3 has 14 residues. CDR1 and CDR2 from the germline V gene are SEHNR and FQNEAQ (reference sequence). The CDR3, as DNA: TGTGCCAGCAGCTTACCGTTGTCGAACACTGAAGCTTTCTTT. Translation gives CASSLPLSNTEAFF.

The V gene is TRBV18, the J gene TRBJ2-7; 8 bases map to TRBD1. J lost 5 bases, V lost 4 bases, and 7 bases had no gene match. The CDR3 contains 14 residues. Germline V CDR1 and CDR2: KGHSH, LQKENI. CDR3 region: CASSLTDRVDEQYF. CDR3 DNA: TGTGCCAGCTCACTTACGGACAGGGTGGACGAGCAGTACTTC.

The rearrangement uses TRBV5-1 and TRBJ2-5, with D uncertain. The CDR3 totals 14 residues. The germline V and J ends were trimmed by 4 bases and 0 bases, with 10 bases remaining between them. Germline CDR1 reads SGHRS; CDR2 reads YFSETQ. The CDR3, as DNA: TGCGCCAGCAGCCCCCCTGTATACCAAGAGACCCAGTACTTC. Translated: CASSPPVYQETQYF.

This clone showed up just once. The CDR3 is CASSVTTGVNYGYTF. The CDR3 nucleotides are TGTGCCAGCAGCGTGACGACAGGGGTGAACTATGGCTACACCTTC. The V call is TRBV9, the J call TRBJ1-2; 8 nucleotides agree with TRBD1. The CDR3 is made up of 15 amino acids. Germline V lookup: CDR1 SGDLS, CDR2 YYNGEE. The V segment lost 2 bases and the J segment 2 bases; nucleotides outside the gene matches: 5.

This chain connects TRBV18 to TRBJ1-5; D gene unclear. With 1 base removed from V and 5 bases from J, the gap between germline ends came to 6 bases. CDR3 size: 13 residues. Germline V gene sequence: CDR1 KGHSH, CDR2 LQKENI. The CDR3 reads CASSPRADQPQHF. CDR3 sequence (DNA): TGTGCCAGCTCACCACGGGCCGATCAGCCCCAGCATTTT. Using reference TRBV18 and TRBJ1-5 for the parts outside the CDR3, the full variable domain is NAGVMQNPRHLVRRRGQEARLRCSPMKGHSHVYWYRQLPEEGLKFMVYLQKENIIDESGMPKERFSAEFPKEGPSILRIQQVVRGDSAAYFCASSPRADQPQHFGDGTRLSIL.

The V and J genes are TRBV18 and TRBJ1-1; no reliable D call. Germline loops: CDR1 KGHSH, CDR2 LQKENI. The CDR3 loop spans 12 amino acids. Deletions cut 1 base from V and 8 bases from J, with 8 bases between. The CDR3 DNA reads TGTGCCAGCTCACCACGGGCAGTGGAAGCTTTCTTT. Its protein is CASSPRAVEAFF.

The rearrangement joins TRBV18 to TRBJ2-5, with TRBD2 as a possible D gene (7 bases). The V gene lost 2 bases and the J gene lost 13 bases, with 17 bases spanning the gap. From germline, CDR1 is KGHSH and CDR2 LQKENI. The CDR3 is 13 residues long. The CDR3 spells CASSPAGAQPGYF. CDR3 in DNA: TGTGCCAGCTCACCAGCGGGGGCCCAACCCGGGTACTTC.